The 6 T cell receptor beta chains below come from one sample, sequenced in a study of cytomegalovirus exposure and HLA in healthy donors. The assay was immunoSEQ multiplex PCR, and TCRdb's table has in-frame clones only and misses some. Of about 75,000 clones in the sample, 85% are singletons; the top ten hold around 3%. The sequenced material came from PBMCs. The receptors come from a man aged 30-40 years in good health and CMV-seronegative.

The chain recombines TRBV7-9 with TRBJ1-1; D remains unclear. V was clipped by 5 bases and J by 5 bases, with 15 bases between them. CDR1 and CDR2 (germline): SEHNR, FQNEAQ (reference sequence). This CDR3 has 14 amino acids. For the CDR3, the DNA is TGTGCCAGCAGCCCTACCGGGATTGAAACTGAAGCTTTCTTT. Translation gives CASSPTGIETEAFF.

The CDR3 DNA sequence: TGTGCCAGCGGGCCTGAACAGGGGGTGAGACTGTTTTTT. Translation: CASGPEQGVRLFF. This chain joins TRBV7-2 and TRBJ1-4, with 8 bases identical to TRBD1. J gave up 13 bases and V 8 bases, and 12 bases lay outside the gene matches. Per the germline V gene, CDR1 is SGHTA and CDR2 is FQGNSA. The CDR3 is 13 amino acids.

This rearrangement joins TRBV15 to TRBJ1-1; 7 bases fit TRBD1. The CDR3 spans 16 residues. Trimming at V came to 0 bases and at J to 4 bases, leaving 8 bases not matched to a gene. Per germline, CDR1 LNHNV and CDR2 YYDKDF (reference sequence). CDR3 residues: CATSREMTGLGTEAFF. CDR3 DNA: TGTGCCACCAGCAGAGAGATGACAGGGTTGGGCACTGAAGCTTTCTTT.

The chain links TRBV6-4 to TRBJ2-1; D uncertain. V was pared by 0 bases and J by 0 bases, with 9 bases between. The CDR3 runs 16 residues. Germline V lookup: CDR1 MRHNA, CDR2 SNTAGT. The CDR3 loop is CASSDSSGSSYNEQFF. Here the CDR3 DNA reads TGTGCCAGCAGTGACTCGTCAGGAAGCTCCTACAATGAGCAGTTCTTC.

V gene TRBV21-1 combines with J gene TRBJ2-7; the DNA was not compared with TRBD1, the D call given in the table. TRBV21-1 is a recognized pseudogene. The CDR3 length is 13 residues. CDR3 nucleotide sequence: TGTGCCAGCAGTAAACAGGGGGCGTACGAGCAGTACTTC. Translating gives CASSKQGAYEQYF.

The chain employs TRBV27 and TRBJ1-2; TRBD1 is a possible D gene (6 bases). Trimming stripped 3 bases from V and 8 bases from J, with 16 bases between. Germline assignment: CDR1 MNHEY and CDR2 SMNVEV (reference sequence). The CDR3 has 14 residues. The CDR3 sequence is CASSFNGGPMGYTF. DNA for the CDR3: TGTGCCAGCAGTTTCAATGGGGGCCCGATGGGCTACACCTTC.